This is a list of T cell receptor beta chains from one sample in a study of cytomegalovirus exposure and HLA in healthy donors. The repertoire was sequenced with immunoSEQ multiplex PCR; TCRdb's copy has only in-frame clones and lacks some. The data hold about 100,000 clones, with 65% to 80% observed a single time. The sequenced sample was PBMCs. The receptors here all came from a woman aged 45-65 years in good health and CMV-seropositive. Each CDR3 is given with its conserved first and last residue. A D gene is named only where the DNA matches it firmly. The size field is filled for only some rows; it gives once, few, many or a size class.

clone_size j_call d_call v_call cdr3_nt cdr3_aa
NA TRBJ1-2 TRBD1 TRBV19 TGTGCCAGTAGTCTGAGGACAGGGTATGGCTACACCTTC CASSLRTGYGYTF
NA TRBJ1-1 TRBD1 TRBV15 TGTGCCACCAGCAGGGAGACAGGGACGCTGAACACTGAAGCTTTCTTT CATSRETGTLNTEAFF
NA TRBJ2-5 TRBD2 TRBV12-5 TGTGCTAGTGGTTTGGTCCCACTAGCGGATCAAGAGACCCAGTACTTC CASGLVPLADQETQYF
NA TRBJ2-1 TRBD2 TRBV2 TGTGCCAGCAGGGAGGGACTATGGGAGTTCTTC CASREGLWEFF
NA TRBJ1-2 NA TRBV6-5 TGTGCCAGCCGTTCATCCGGAGGGAACTATGGCTACACCTTC CASRSSGGNYGYTF
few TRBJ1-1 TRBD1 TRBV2 TGTGCCAGCAGACGACAGGGTCCGAACACTGAAGCTTTCTTT CASRRQGPNTEAFF
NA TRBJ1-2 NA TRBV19 TGTGCCAGTAGTATGCCCGAGGGCGACTATGGCTACACCTTC CASSMPEGDYGYTF
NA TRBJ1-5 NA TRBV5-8 TGTGCCAGCAGCTTGAAAGTGACCGGAGATCAGCCCCAGCATTTT CASSLKVTGDQPQHF
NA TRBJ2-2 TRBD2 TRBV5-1 TGCGCCAGCAGCGCTCCTGAGCGGGGGGGACACCGGGAGCTGTTTTTT CASSAPERGGHRELFF
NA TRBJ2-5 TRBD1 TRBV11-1 TGTGCCAGCAGCTTAGGAGACAGGGGGTACGAGGAGACCCAGTACTTC CASSLGDRGYEETQYF
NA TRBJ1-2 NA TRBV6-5 TGTGCCAGCAGTGAGCCAGGGAACTATGGCTACACCTTC CASSEPGNYGYTF
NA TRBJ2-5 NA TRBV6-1 TGTGCCAGCAGCGTTCTAGCTTGGGAGACCCAGTACTTC CASSVLAWETQYF
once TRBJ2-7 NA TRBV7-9 TGTGCCAGCAGCTTTTCCTCGGACATCCACGAGCAGTACTTC CASSFSSDIHEQYF
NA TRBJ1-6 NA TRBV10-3 TGTGCCATCAGTGAAGAGGGCGTCTCACCCCTCCACTTT CAISEEGVSPLHF
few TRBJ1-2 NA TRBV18 TGTGCCAGCTCACCACCGGGGGCCAGTAGTGGCTACACCTTC CASSPPGASSGYTF
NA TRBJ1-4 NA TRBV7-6 TGTGCCAGCAGCTTAGTCCAGGGGCGAAGTGAAAAACTGTTTTTT CASSLVQGRSEKLFF
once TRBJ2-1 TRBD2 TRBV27 TGTGCCAGCAGTTTATTGGGACTAGCGGGGGGGCCGGAGCAGTTCTTC CASSLLGLAGGPEQFF
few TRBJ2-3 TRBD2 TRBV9 TGTGCCAGCAGCGTGGGGACTAGCGGGTTGGTAAATACGCAGTATTTT CASSVGTSGLVNTQYF
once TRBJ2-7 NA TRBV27 TGTGCCAGCAGGGGGGGTAGCTCCTACGAGCAGTACTTC CASRGGSSYEQYF
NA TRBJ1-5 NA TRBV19 TGTGCCAGTAGTATTATTACGGTCAGCAATCAGCCCCAGCATTTT CASSIITVSNQPQHF
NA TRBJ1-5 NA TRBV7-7 TGTGCTAGCAGCTTTGGACAGCTAAGCCTTAGCAATCAGCCCCAGCATTTT CASSFGQLSLSNQPQHF
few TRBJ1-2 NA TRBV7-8 TGTGCCAGCAGCTTGGGGCGACAGGAGGGCTACACCTTC CASSLGRQEGYTF
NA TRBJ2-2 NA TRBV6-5 TGTGCCAGCACCAGGGGTCCCGGGGAGCTGTTTTTT CASTRGPGELFF
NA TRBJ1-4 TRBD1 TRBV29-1 TGCAGCGTTGAAGACAGACAGGGTACTAATGAAAAACTGTTTTTT CSVEDRQGTNEKLFF
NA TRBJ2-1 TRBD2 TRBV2 TGTGCCAGCACGAAGCGGGAGGGCAATGAGCAGTTCTTC CASTKREGNEQFF
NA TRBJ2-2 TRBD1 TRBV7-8 TGTGCCAGCAGCTTAGGTTTGACAGGGCCTTCGAACACCGGGGAGCTGTTTTTT CASSLGLTGPSNTGELFF
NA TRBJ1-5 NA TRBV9 TGTGCCAGCAGCGTCGGCGGGGGGCCCCAGCATTTT CASSVGGGPQHF
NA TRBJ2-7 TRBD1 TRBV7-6 TGTGCCAGCAGCTTAGGGGGGACAGGAGGGATCGAGCAGTACTTC CASSLGGTGGIEQYF
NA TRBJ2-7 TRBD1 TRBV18 TGTGCCAGCTCACCGGGACAGGGACTATACGAGCAGTACTTC CASSPGQGLYEQYF
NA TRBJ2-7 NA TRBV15 TGTGCCACCAGCCGTGGCAGGGGTAGCCCCTACGAGCAGTACTTC CATSRGRGSPYEQYF
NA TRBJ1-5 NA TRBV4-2 TGTGCCAGCAGCCTTGTCGGACAGAATAGCAATCAGCCCCAGCATTTT CASSLVGQNSNQPQHF
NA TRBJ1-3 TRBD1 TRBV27 TGTGCCAGCAGTGTTAACAGGGGGGCCTTCGGAAACACCATATATTTT CASSVNRGAFGNTIYF
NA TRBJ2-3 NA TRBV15 TGTGCCACCCGGACAACCCTACGACCAGATACGCAGTATTTT CATRTTLRPDTQYF
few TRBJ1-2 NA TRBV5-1 TGCGCCAGCAGCTTGGGGGGGCAGGTCAACTATGGCTACACCTTC CASSLGGQVNYGYTF
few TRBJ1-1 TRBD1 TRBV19 TGTGCCAGTATCGGGACAGAAACGAACACTGAAGCTTTCTTT CASIGTETNTEAFF
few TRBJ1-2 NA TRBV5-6 TGTGCCAGCAGCTTGCGGCCCCCGGAGGGCTACACCTTC CASSLRPPEGYTF
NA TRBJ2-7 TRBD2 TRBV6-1 TGTGCCATCAGTGAGTCGGTGGGGGGGAGCTCCTACGAGCAGTACTTC CAISESVGGSSYEQYF
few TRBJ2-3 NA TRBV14 TGTGCCAGGCTCCCGGGACAAAACACAGATACGCAGTATTTT CARLPGQNTDTQYF
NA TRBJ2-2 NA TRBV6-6 TGTGCCAGCAGTTACCCCGCACTGCCCGGGGAGCTGTTTTTT CASSYPALPGELFF
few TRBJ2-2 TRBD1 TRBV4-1 TGCGCCAGCTGCGCTTCGACAGGGTACACCGGGGAGCTGTTTTTT CASCASTGYTGELFF
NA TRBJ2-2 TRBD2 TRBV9 TGTGCCAGCAGCGTAGGGACTAGCGGGAGTCAAGTCGGGGAGCTGTTTTTT CASSVGTSGSQVGELFF
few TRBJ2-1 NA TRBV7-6 TGTGCCAGCAGCTTAGCGATGCGGAGGGACAATGAGCAGTTCTTC CASSLAMRRDNEQFF